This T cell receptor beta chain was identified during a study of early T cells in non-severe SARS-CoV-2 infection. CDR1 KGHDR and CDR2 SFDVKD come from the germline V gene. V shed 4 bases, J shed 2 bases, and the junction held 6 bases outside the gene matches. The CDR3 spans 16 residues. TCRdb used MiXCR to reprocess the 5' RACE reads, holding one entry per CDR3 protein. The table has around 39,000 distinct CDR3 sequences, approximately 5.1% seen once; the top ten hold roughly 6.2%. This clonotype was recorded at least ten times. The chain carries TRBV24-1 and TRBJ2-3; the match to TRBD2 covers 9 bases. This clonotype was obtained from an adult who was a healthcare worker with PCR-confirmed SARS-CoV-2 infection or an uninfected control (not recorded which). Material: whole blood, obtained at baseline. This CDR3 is CATSDAAGGFTDTQYF. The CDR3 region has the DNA TGTGCCACCAGTGACGCAGCGGGAGGATTCACAGATACGCAGTATTTT.